Sequencing of this T cell receptor (beta chain) was carried out in a study of blood T cell repertoires in COVID-19. Study members were between about 18 and 95 years old and lived in roughly 24 US regions. Participant-reported clinical history was the basis for cohort assignment. The CDR3 is 17 amino acids. Germline values: CDR1 LNHDA, CDR2 SQIVND (reference sequence). Trimming cost V 4 bases and J 4 bases, with 22 bases left between them. Per the original methods: Estimates of nucleated cell counts were drawn from the amplification of reference gene primers. This table comes from immunoSEQ multiplex PCR, and its TCRdb copy is limited to in-frame clones, with some not included. Clonal size and the V and J genes are those of that table, whereas D and trimming came from the DNA. Of some 260,000 clones listed, around 84% were seen once; the top ten hold approximately 4%.

The origin of this receptor is a man younger than 45 with acute COVID-19. This chain joins TRBV19 and TRBJ1-2, with D tentatively TRBD1 (5 bases). The sample taken for sequencing was PBMCs or T cells enriched from blood (not recorded which). The CDR3 DNA is TGTGCCAGTAGTACCCGGGTGGGCCCGGGACTACCCTATGGCTACACCTTC. This gives the protein CASSTRVGPGLPYGYTF.